The TCR beta chain under discussion was sequenced for a study of OX40 agonist ivuxolimab in advanced cancers. Overall study: Patients received ivuxolimab, an agonistic anti-OX40 (CD134) antibody. Intravenous ivuxolimab was administered to patients every 2 weeks at 0.01 to 10 mg/kg.

About this clone itself: Its matching antigen is unknown.

The study sampled blood at baseline, cycle 4 day 1, and cycle 7 day 1. Only in-frame clones appear in the TCRdb table, and some are missing; sequencing was by immunoSEQ multiplex PCR. The table includes 60,000 or so clones, 84% detected once. Germline lookup yields CDR1 SNHLY and CDR2 FYNNEI. The CDR3 sequence is 14 residues long. Losses at the gene ends were 2 bases for V and 6 bases for J; bases not matched to a gene: 6. General study results and limits: Among T cells, CD8+ cells averaged more expanded clones than CD4+ cells.

The chain is built from TRBV2 and TRBJ2-7, with TRBD1 matching over 8 bases. The sequenced sample was CD4+ or CD8+ T cells sorted from blood, obtained in a trial of the OX40 agonist ivuxolimab. The TCR comes from an adult with an advanced solid tumor such as melanoma, head and neck, liver or kidney cancer. CDR3 loop: CASSELVQGGEQYF. The CDR3 DNA follows: TGTGCCAGCAGTGAACTAGTACAGGGGGGCGAGCAGTACTTC.